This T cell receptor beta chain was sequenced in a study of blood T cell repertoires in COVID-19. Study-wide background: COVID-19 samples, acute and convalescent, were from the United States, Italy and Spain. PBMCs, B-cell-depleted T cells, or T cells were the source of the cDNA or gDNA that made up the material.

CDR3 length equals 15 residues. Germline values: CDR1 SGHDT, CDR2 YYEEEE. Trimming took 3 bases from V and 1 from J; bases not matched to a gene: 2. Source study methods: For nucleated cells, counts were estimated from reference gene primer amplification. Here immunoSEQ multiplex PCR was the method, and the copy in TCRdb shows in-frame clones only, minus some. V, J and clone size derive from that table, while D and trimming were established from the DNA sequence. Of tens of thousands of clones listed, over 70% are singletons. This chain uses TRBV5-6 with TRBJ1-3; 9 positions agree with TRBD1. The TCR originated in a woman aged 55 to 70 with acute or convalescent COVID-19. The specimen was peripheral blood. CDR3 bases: TGTGCCAGCAGCTACGGGACAGGGTCTGGAAACACCATATATTTT. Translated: CASSYGTGSGNTIYF.